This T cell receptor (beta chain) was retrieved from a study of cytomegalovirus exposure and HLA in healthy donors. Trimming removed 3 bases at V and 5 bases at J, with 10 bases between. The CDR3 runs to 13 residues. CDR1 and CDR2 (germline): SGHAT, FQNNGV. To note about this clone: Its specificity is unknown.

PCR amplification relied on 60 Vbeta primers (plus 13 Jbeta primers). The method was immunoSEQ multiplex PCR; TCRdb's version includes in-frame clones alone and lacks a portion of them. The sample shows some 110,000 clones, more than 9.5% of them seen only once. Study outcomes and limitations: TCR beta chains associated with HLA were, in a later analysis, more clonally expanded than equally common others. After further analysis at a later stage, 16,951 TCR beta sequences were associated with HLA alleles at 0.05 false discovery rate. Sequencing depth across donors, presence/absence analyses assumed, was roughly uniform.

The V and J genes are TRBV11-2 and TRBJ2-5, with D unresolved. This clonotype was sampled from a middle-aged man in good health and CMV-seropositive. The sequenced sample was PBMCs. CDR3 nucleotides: TGTGCCAGCAGCTTTCCCTCCGCGGAGACCCAGTACTTC. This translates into CASSFPSAETQYF. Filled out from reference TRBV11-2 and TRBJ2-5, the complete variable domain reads EAGVAQSPRYKIIEKRQSVAFWCNPISGHATLYWYQQILGQGPKLLIQFQNNGVVDDSQLPKDRFSAERLKGVDSTLKIQPAKLEDSAVYLCASSFPSAETQYFGPGTRLLVL.